This T cell receptor (beta chain) is drawn from a study of blood T cell repertoires in COVID-19. V was clipped by 5 bases and J by 4 bases, with 21 bases between them. Germline CDR1 reads KGHDR; CDR2 reads SFDVKD. This CDR3 contains 17 residues. This clone appeared a few times. Measured with immunoSEQ multiplex PCR; TCRdb has only the in-frame clones, and not every one. The sample shows some 140,000 clones, nearly 80% of them seen only once. Sequencing was done on a sample of peripheral blood. V gene TRBV24-1 combines with J gene TRBJ2-3; weak D call: TRBD1 (6 bases). This TCR was sampled from a man older than 75 with acute or convalescent COVID-19. CDR3 sequence: CATSAALWAGASDTQYF. The CDR3 coding sequence is TGTGCCACCAGTGCCGCCCTGTGGGCAGGGGCCTCAGATACGCAGTATTTT.